Shown below are 20 T cell receptor beta chains from a single sample sequenced in a study of T-cell reconstitution after alpha-beta-depleted transplantation in children. A TCRbeta library incorporating unique molecular identifiers was prepared. TCRdb passed the PCR reads through MiXCR, listing each CDR3 protein once. The sample comprises about 110,000 distinct CDR3 sequences, 5.5% to 7% of which are singletons, and around 23% rests with the top ten. Specimen: PBMCs, mostly from graft donor cells, collected 360 days after TCRalphabeta/CD19-depleted stem cell transplant. All receptors derive from a male patient between 2 and 10 years old who had a stem cell transplant for acute lymphoblastic leukemia, so the T cells may come from the graft donor.

This clonotype was counted at least ten times. The rearrangement uses TRBV28 and TRBJ1-1; D unclear. CDR3 length: 15 residues. The germline gives CDR1 MDHEN, CDR2 SYDVKM. Trimming shortened V by 0 bases and J by 2 bases, and 10 bases separated the two germline ends. The CDR3 DNA sequence: TGTGCCAGCAGTTTATGGGCCAGCAAAAACACTGAAGCTTTCTTT. Its translation: CASSLWASKNTEAFF.

Ten or more counts support this clonotype. The rearrangement links TRBV12-3 or TRBV12-4 to TRBJ1-1; 12 bases match TRBD1. The CDR3 extends over 16 amino acids. Trimming took 6 bases from V and 5 from J; bases not matched to a gene: 10. For the CDR3, the DNA is TGTGCCAGCAGCAACCGGGACAGGGGGCCGGGGACTGAAGCTTTCTTT. This gives the protein CASSNRDRGPGTEAFF.

This clonotype was observed a handful of times. The rearrangement joins TRBV10-1 to TRBJ2-3; TRBD1 agrees at 10 bases. V was clipped by 6 bases and J by 4 bases; unmatched bases: 1. Germline values: CDR1 WNHNN, CDR2 SYGVQD (reference sequence). The CDR3 loop spans 13 amino acids. CDR3: CASSGTGADTQYF. CDR3 coding DNA: TGCGCCAGCAGCGGGACAGGGGCAGATACGCAGTATTTT.

This clonotype was seen a few times. The rearrangement uses TRBV20-1 and TRBJ2-3; D gene unclear. V was clipped by 2 bases and J by 1 base, with 22 bases between them. The CDR3 is 18 residues long. Germline V gives CDR1 DFQATT, CDR2 SNEGSKA (reference sequence). In DNA, the CDR3 is TGCAGTGCTAGATCCCGCTCTCTAGGAGAGTATGGCACAGATACGCAGTATTTT. Protein product: CSARSRSLGEYGTDTQYF.

This chain uses TRBV6-1 with TRBJ1-2; 8 bases are a match to TRBD1. The CDR3 contains 13 residues. The germline V gene encodes CDR1 MNHNS and CDR2 SASEGT. With V trimmed by 6 bases and J by 4 bases, 4 bases remained unmatched. CDR3: CASRTGASYGYTF. The CDR3 DNA reads as TGTGCCAGCAGGACAGGGGCATCCTATGGCTACACCTTC.

The chain is built from TRBV27 and TRBJ2-1; D is possibly TRBD1 (6 bases). Trimming pared 0 bases from V and 1 base from J, leaving 7 bases between. There are 15 residues in the CDR3. CDR1 is MNHEY, CDR2 SMNVEV, per germline (reference sequence). The CDR3: CASSLSDRSYNEQFF. The CDR3 DNA reads TGTGCCAGCAGTTTATCAGACAGGTCCTACAATGAGCAGTTCTTC.

This clonotype was counted at least ten times. This sequence joins TRBV24-1 and TRBJ1-1, with 7 bases lining up with TRBD1. The V segment lost 7 bases and the J segment 2 bases; nucleotides outside the gene matches: 3. The CDR3 covers 13 residues. The germline CDR1 and CDR2 sequences are KGHDR and SFDVKD. The chain's CDR3 is CATRDRENTEAFF. Written as DNA, the CDR3 is TGTGCCACCAGAGACAGGGAAAACACTGAAGCTTTCTTT.

V gene TRBV4-2 combines with J gene TRBJ2-3; D may be TRBD2 (5 bases). Trimming removed 0 bases at V and 2 bases at J, with 12 bases between. Germline V gene sequence: CDR1 LGHNA, CDR2 YNFKEQ. The CDR3 totals 16 residues. The chain's CDR3 is CASSQDRASPTDTQYF. Written as DNA, the CDR3 is TGTGCCAGCAGCCAAGATCGGGCTAGCCCCACAGATACGCAGTATTTT.

The genes are TRBV4-3 and TRBJ1-6; D possibly corresponds to TRBD1 (5 bases). The CDR3 extends over 14 amino acids. The V gene lost 0 bases and the J gene lost 7 bases, with 7 bases spanning the gap. Germline V gene data show CDR1 as LGHNA and CDR2 as YSLEER. The CDR3 DNA sequence: TGCGCCAGCAGCCAAGATGGGGGGAATTCACCCCTCCACTTT. It specifies CASSQDGGNSPLHF.

This clonotype was counted many times. The genes are TRBV9 and TRBJ2-1; 7 nucleotides line up with TRBD2. The CDR3 has 14 amino acids. V shed 4 bases, J shed 7 bases, and the junction held 8 bases outside the gene matches. Germline lookup yields CDR1 SGDLS and CDR2 YYNGEE. Here the CDR3 DNA reads TGTGCCAGCAGCTCTCGGACTAGTCGGAATGAGCAGTTCTTC. This gives the protein CASSSRTSRNEQFF.

This clonotype was seen repeatedly, ten times or more. The rearrangement links TRBV7-2 to TRBJ2-5, with TRBD1 as a possible D gene (5 bases). Germline lookup yields CDR1 SGHTA and CDR2 FQGNSA. The CDR3 is 15 residues long. V was shortened by 2 bases and J by 3 bases, with 13 bases between the two germline ends. The DNA of the CDR3 is TGTGCCAGCAGCTTAATTCAGGGTCAGGAAGAGACCCAGTACTTC. This codes for CASSLIQGQEETQYF.

This clonotype was counted ten times or more. The chain carries TRBV19 and TRBJ2-2; D is unclear. The CDR3 loop spans 16 amino acids. V was clipped by 5 bases and J by 0 bases, with 13 bases between them. Germline V lookup: CDR1 LNHDA, CDR2 SQIVND (reference sequence). The CDR3 DNA reads as TGTGCCAGTAGTTTGTACAGAACCGCGAACACCGGGGAGCTGTTTTTT. This gives the protein CASSLYRTANTGELFF. Looking up the rest from reference TRBV19 and TRBJ2-2 gives the full variable domain: DGGITQSPKYLFRKEGQNVTLSCEQNLNHDAMYWYRQDPGQGLRLIYYSQIVNDFQKGDIAEGYSVSREKKESFPLTVTSAQKNPTAFYLCASSLYRTANTGELFFGEGSRLTVL.

The chain links TRBV5-4 to TRBJ2-5, with D maybe TRBD1 (6 bases). The CDR3 extends over 14 amino acids. In germline, CDR1 is SGHNT, CDR2 YYREEE (reference sequence). V gave up 2 bases and J gave up 4 bases, with 12 bases separating them. CDR3 in DNA: TGTGCCAGCAGCTTAAACAGGGAGTTAGAGACCCAGTACTTC. It translates to CASSLNRELETQYF.

This clonotype was counted ten times or more. CDR3 sequence (DNA): TGCAGCGTTGAACGGGGGGGGACCCAGTACTTC. It encodes CSVERGGTQYF. This chain links TRBV29-1 with TRBJ2-5; 8 bases agree with TRBD2. With 2 bases clipped from V and 7 bases from J, the junction kept 0 bases outside the gene matches. CDR1 is SQVTM, CDR2 ANQGSEA, per germline. CDR3 length: 11 residues. Based on the CDR3 plus reference TRBV29-1 and TRBJ2-5, the full variable domain is SAVISQKPSRDICQRGTSLTIQCQVDSQVTMMFWYRQQPGQSLTLIATANQGSEATYESGFVIDKFPISRPNLTFSTLTVSNMSPEDSSIYLCSVERGGTQYFGPGTRLLVL.

The sample holds many counts of this clonotype. The CDR3 sequence is CASSLRSTGPNTGELFF. CDR3 bases: TGTGCCAGCAGCTTAAGGTCGACAGGACCGAACACCGGGGAGCTGTTTTTT. The J gene is TRBJ2-2, the V gene TRBV7-9; D is perhaps TRBD1 (6 bases). From germline, CDR1 is SEHNR and CDR2 FQNEAQ (reference sequence). The CDR3 extends over 17 amino acids. V was pared by 2 bases and J by 0 bases, with 13 bases between.

CDR3 protein: CASSVKDPFNSPLHF. CDR3 DNA sequence: TGTGCCAGCAGCGTAAAGGACCCTTTTAATTCACCCCTCCACTTT. The rearrangement links TRBV9 to TRBJ1-6; D remains ambiguous. The CDR3 length is 15 residues. Germline CDR1 is SGDLS and CDR2 is YYNGEE. V was cut by 1 base and J by 6 bases, with 11 bases left in between.

This sequence joins TRBV6-2 or TRBV6-3 and TRBJ1-2; D not resolved. There are 13 residues in the CDR3. In germline, CDR1 is MNHEY, CDR2 SVGEGT. Trimming shortened V by 5 bases and J by 4 bases, and 11 bases separated the two germline ends. The CDR3 spells CASSLSPTYGYTF. For the CDR3, the DNA is TGTGCCAGCAGTCTCTCGCCGACCTATGGCTACACCTTC.

This clonotype appeared many times. This chain joins TRBV5-1 and TRBJ2-7; D is unresolved. The CDR3 covers 14 residues. Trimming pared 2 bases from V and 6 bases from J, leaving 15 bases between. CDR1 SGHRS and CDR2 YFSETQ come from the germline V gene. CDR3: CASSFAPQTGEQYF. The CDR3 DNA reads TGCGCCAGCAGCTTCGCTCCCCAGACGGGCGAGCAGTACTTC.

This clonotype was observed many times. This chain links TRBV7-6 with TRBJ2-5; D remains ambiguous. Between the trimmed V and J ends, which lost 5 bases and 2 bases, there was a span of 15 bases. Germline values: CDR1 SGHVS, CDR2 FNYEAQ. The CDR3 runs 15 residues. CDR3 protein: CASSPLVKFQETQYF. The CDR3 DNA sequence: TGTGCCAGCAGCCCTCTGGTTAAATTTCAAGAGACCCAGTACTTC.

This clonotype was observed at least ten times. This chain links TRBV5-1 with TRBJ2-3, with a possible D match to TRBD2 (5 bases). V was clipped by 4 bases and J by 6 bases, with 18 bases between them. Per the germline V gene, CDR1 is SGHRS and CDR2 is YFSETQ. The CDR3 consists of 15 residues. CDR3 loop: CASSHRGVRRDTQYF. DNA of the CDR3: TGCGCCAGCAGCCACCGGGGAGTTCGGCGGGATACGCAGTATTTT.